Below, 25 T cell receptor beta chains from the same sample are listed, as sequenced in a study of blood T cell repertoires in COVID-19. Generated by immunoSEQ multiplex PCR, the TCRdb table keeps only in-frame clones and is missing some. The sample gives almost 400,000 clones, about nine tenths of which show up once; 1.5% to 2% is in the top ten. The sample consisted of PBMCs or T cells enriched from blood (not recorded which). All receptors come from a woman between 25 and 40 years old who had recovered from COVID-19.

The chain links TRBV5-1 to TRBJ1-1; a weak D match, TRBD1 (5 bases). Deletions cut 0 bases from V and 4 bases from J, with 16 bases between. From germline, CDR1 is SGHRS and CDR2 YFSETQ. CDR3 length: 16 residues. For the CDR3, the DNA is TGCGCCAGCAGCTTGGAAAGACTCGGGGGAGTCACTGAAGCTTTCTTT. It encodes CASSLERLGGVTEAFF.

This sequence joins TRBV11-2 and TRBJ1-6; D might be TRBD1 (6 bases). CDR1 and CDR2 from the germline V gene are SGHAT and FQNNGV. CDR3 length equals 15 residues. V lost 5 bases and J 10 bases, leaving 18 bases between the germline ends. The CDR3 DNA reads TGTGCCAGCAGCCCACCCGTGGGGGCGCCCTCACCCCTCCACTTT. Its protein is CASSPPVGAPSPLHF.

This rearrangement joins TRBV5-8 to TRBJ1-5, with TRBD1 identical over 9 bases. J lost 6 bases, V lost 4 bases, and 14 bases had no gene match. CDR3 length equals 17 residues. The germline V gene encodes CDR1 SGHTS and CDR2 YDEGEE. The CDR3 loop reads CASSGGTGPIFLQPQHF. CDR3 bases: TGTGCCAGCAGCGGCGGGACAGGGCCTATATTTCTTCAGCCCCAGCATTTT. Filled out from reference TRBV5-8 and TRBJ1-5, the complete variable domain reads EAGVTQSPTHLIKTRGQQATLRCSPISGHTSVYWYQQALGLGLQFLLWYDEGEERNRGNFPPRFSGRQFPNYSSELNVNALELEDSALYLCASSGGTGPIFLQPQHFGDGTRLSIL.

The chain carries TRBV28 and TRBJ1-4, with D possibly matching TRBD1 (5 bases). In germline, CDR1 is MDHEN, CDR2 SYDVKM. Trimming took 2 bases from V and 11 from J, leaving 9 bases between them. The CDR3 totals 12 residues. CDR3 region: CASSLGGKKLFF. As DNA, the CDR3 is TGTGCCAGCAGTTTAGGGGGGAAGAAACTGTTTTTT.

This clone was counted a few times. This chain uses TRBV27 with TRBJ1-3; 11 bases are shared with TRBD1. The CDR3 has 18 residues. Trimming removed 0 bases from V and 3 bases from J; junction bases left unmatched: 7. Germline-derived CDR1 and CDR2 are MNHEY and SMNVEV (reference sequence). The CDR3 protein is CASSLSGQGVVFGNTIYF. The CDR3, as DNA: TGTGCCAGCAGTTTATCGGGACAGGGGGTCGTATTTGGAAACACCATATATTTT.

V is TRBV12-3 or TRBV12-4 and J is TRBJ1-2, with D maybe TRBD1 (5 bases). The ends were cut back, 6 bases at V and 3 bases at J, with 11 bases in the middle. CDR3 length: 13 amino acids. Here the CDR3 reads CASSPTEYYGYTF. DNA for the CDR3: TGTGCCAGCAGCCCGACAGAGTACTATGGCTACACCTTC.

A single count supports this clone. The CDR3 sequence is CASSQSGTGHEKLFF. The CDR3 region has the DNA TGTGCCAGCAGCCAGAGCGGGACAGGGCATGAAAAACTGTTTTTT. The chain has TRBV3-1 (or the pseudogene TRBV3-2) and TRBJ1-4; TRBD1 matches 9 bases. V lost 3 bases to trimming and J lost 6 bases; unmatched junction nucleotides: 5. The germline gives CDR1 LGHDT, CDR2 YNNKEL (reference sequence). This CDR3 region has 15 residues.

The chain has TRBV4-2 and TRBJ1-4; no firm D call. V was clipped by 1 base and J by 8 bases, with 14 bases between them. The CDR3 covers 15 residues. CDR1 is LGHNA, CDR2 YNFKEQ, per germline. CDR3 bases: TGTGCCAGCAGCCAAGGGGCGGCGGGGAGCGAAAAACTGTTTTTT. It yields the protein CASSQGAAGSEKLFF.

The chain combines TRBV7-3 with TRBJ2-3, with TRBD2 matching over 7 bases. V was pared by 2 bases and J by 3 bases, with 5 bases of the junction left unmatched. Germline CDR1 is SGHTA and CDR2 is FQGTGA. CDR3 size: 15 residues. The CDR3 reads CASSLDGGSTDTQYF. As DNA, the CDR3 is TGTGCCAGCAGCTTAGATGGCGGGAGTACAGATACGCAGTATTTT.

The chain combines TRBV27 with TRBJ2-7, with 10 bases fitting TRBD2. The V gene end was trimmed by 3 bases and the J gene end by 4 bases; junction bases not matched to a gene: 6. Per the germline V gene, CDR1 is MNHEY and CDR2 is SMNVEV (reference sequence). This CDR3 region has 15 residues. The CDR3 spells CASSFSLAGSYEQYF. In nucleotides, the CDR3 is TGTGCCAGCAGTTTTTCACTAGCGGGGAGTTACGAGCAGTACTTC.

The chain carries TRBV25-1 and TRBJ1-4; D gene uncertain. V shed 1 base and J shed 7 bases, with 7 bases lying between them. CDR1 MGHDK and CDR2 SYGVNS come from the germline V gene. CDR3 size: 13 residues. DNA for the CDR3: TGTGCCAGCAGTGAATGGGAGGGTGAAAAACTGTTTTTT. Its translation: CASSEWEGEKLFF.

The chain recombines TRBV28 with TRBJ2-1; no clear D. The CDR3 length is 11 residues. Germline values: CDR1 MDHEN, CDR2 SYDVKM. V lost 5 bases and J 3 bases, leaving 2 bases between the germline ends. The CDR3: CASSLYNEQFF. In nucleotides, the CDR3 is TGTGCCAGCAGTCTCTACAATGAGCAGTTCTTC.

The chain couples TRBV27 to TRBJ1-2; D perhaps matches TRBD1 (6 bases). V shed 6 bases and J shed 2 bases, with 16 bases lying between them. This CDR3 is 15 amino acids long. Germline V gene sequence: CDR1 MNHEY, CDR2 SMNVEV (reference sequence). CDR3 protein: CASRPHRTANYGYTF. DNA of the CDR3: TGTGCCAGCAGGCCTCATAGGACAGCAAACTATGGCTACACCTTC.

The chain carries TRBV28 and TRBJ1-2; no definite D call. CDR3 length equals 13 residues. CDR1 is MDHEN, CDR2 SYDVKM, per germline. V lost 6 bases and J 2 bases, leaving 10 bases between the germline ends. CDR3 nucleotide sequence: TGTGCCAGCAGCGAACACCGAAACTATGGCTACACCTTC. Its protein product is CASSEHRNYGYTF.

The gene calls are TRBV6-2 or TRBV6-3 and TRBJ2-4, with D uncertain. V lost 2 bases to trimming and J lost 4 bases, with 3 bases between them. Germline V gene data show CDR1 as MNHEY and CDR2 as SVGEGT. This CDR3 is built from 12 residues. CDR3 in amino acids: CASSYPKNIQYF. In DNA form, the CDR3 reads TGTGCCAGCAGTTACCCAAAAAACATTCAGTACTTC.

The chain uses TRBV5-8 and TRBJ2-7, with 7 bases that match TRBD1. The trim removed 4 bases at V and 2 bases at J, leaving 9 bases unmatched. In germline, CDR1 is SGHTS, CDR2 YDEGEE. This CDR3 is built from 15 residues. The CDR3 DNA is TGTGCCAGCAGCCGGACAGGTGCCATCACCTACGAGCAGTACTTC. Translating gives CASSRTGAITYEQYF.

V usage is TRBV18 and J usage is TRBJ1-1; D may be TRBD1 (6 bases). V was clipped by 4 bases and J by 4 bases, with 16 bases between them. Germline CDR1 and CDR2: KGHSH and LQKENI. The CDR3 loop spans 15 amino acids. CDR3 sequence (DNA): TGTGCCAGCTCACAGAACAGGGTGGAGGCCACTGAAGCTTTCTTT. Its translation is CASSQNRVEATEAFF.

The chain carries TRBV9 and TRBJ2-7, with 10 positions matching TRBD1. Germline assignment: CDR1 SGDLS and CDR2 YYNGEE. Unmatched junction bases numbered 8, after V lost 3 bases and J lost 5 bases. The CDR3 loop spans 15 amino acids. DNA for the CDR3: TGTGCCAGCAGCGCCGTGGGACAGGGGTCGAACGAGCAGTACTTC. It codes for CASSAVGQGSNEQYF. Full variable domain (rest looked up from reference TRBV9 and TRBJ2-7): DSGVTQTPKHLITATGQRVTLRCSPRSGDLSVYWYQQSLDQGLQFLIQYYNGEERAKGNILERFSAQQFPDLHSELNLSSLELGDSALYFCASSAVGQGSNEQYFGPGTRLTVT.

Written as DNA, the CDR3 is TGTGCCAGCAGCCCGAGGACAGGGAGGACGTACGAGCAGTACTTC. Translation: CASSPRTGRTYEQYF. The rearrangement links TRBV7-9 to TRBJ2-7, with TRBD1 matching over 8 bases. V shed 5 bases and J 4 bases; nucleotides not matched to a gene: 10. The germline CDR1 and CDR2 sequences are SEHNR and FQNEAQ (reference sequence). CDR3 length equals 15 residues.

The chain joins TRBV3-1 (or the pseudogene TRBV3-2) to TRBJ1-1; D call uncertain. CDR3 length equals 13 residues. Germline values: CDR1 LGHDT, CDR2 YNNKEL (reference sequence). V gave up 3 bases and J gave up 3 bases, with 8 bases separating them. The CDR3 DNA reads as TGTGCCAGCAGCCAGAGCTTCGACACTGAAGCTTTCTTT. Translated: CASSQSFDTEAFF.

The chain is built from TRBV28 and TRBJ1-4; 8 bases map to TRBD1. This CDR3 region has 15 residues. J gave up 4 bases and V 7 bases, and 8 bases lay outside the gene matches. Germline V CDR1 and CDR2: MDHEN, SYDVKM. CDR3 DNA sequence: TGTGCCAGCATCAAGGGACAGGTCCGTAATGAAAAACTGTTTTTT. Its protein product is CASIKGQVRNEKLFF.

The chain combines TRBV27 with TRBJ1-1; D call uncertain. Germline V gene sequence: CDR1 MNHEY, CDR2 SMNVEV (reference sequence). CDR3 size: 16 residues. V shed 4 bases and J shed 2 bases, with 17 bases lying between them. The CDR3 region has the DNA TGTGCCAGCAGTTCCGTTCCCCAGGTTATCAACACTGAAGCTTTCTTT. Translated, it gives CASSSVPQVINTEAFF.

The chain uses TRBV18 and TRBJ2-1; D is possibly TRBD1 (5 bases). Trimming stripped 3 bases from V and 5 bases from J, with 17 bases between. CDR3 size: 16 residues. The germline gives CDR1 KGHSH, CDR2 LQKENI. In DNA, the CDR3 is TGTGCCAGCTCACCCCCTAAGGGGCGCGCCCACAATGAGCAGTTCTTC. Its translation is CASSPPKGRAHNEQFF.

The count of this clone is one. CDR3 in DNA: TGTGCCAGCAGCCTCCGGGTCGATGGGGCCAACGTCCTGACTTTC. It is translated as CASSLRVDGANVLTF. The V call is TRBV2, the J call TRBJ2-6, with D hard to call. The V end was cut by 6 bases, the J end by 3 bases, with 12 bases between. This CDR3 contains 15 residues. The germline V gene has CDR1 SNHLY and CDR2 FYNNEI.

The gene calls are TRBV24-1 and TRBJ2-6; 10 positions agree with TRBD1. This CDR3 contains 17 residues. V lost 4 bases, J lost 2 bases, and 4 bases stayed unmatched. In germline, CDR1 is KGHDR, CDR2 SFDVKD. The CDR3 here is CATSEGTGDPGANVLTF. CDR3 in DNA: TGTGCCACCAGTGAGGGGACAGGGGACCCTGGGGCCAACGTCCTGACTTTC.